This note documents a single T cell receptor beta chain sequence. Its antigen is currently not known. Base quality data are lacking; no much larger clone is found one base away. The sample's time point label, decoded: about 28 days (+/-7) after the second vaccine dose. Because spike-specific TCR depth and breadth did not differ between the two schedules, AZD1222 recipients who got a second dose at roughly 4 weeks were pooled with those who got a second dose at roughly 12 weeks. Vaccinee samples came from UK trials COV001 and COV002, including a single-blind randomized controlled phase 2/3 trial of AZD1222 (ChAdOx1 nCoV-19) in healthy adults. Trial participant PBMC samples were collected at day 0 and day 28 after the second dose for TCRbeta chain sequencing. The CDR3 regions of human TCRbeta chains were analyzed by immunosequencing. On the study's bioinformatics: TCRs in the repertoires were matched against a reference library of SARS-CoV-2-specific TCRs that had been generated with the MIRA antigen-specificity platform. Breadth meant the fraction of unique TCRs that were SARS-CoV-2-associated, whereas depth meant the fraction of total T cells that were SARS-CoV-2-associated. Using the MIRA data, every spike-specific TCR was mapped to the spike region that the TCR reacted to and assigned to either a CD4 or a CD8 class. Log10-transformed breadth and depth values were compared by one-way ANOVA with Sidak's multiple comparisons tests. What TCRdb holds here is the immuneACCESS table cut down to in-frame rearrangements. Part of the clones is not present; checked against another copy, under half of the missing clones reflect an unresolved V gene, and the others are unexplained. D and trimming come from the DNA, and the V and J calls and clone size come from that table. For this sample the table gives more than 150,000 clones, of which 88% were detected only once. The ten largest clonotypes hold roughly a quarter of the sample.

The data were obtained in a study of T cell responses to AZD1222 COVID-19 vaccine (dated by TCRdb to 2020 to 2023). Context from the whole study: A total of 233 trial participants underwent TCR sequencing, of whom 200 to 220 received two doses of AZD1222 and about 25 received two doses of the MenACWY control vaccine. Trial participants were enrolled by age into subgroups of 18-55, 56-69 and 70-plus years, and 148, 28 and 57 TCR-sequenced participants, respectively, were included in these subgroups.

The CDR3 goes from the cysteine to the phenylalanine over 13 residues. Left in the record is the CDR3 DNA by itself, 39 bases read in frame from the first base. The germline ends are 7 bases apart after V is trimmed by 3 bases and J by 2 bases. Looking up the germline V gene yields CDR1 SGHAT and CDR2 FQNNGV. Study-level results and caveats: CD4 TCRs associated with the vaccine covered the entire spike protein, and the dominant responses were in regions 160-218 and 743-854. Conclusions about previously exposed vaccinees were limited because only six or seven AZD1222 recipients were SARS-CoV-2 seropositive at baseline. A significant rise in spike-specific TCR breadth and depth was observed after two AZD1222 doses relative to day 0 and relative to MenACWY recipients. Most participants were white British and females outnumbered males, and the authors suggested that clonal diversity may have been underestimated. Because no samples from the day 14 peak response were available, repertoires could be characterized only after the peak T cell response. The 56-69-year group was small, and its depth increase did not reach significance, likely because of low power. Reportedly, almost half of the unique spike-specific TCRs recognized epitopes lying outside the regions that are mutated in the B.1.351 and B.1.1.7 variants.

This receptor was obtained from an adult who received the AZD1222 COVID-19 vaccine. Sequencing used peripheral blood, obtained 28 days after the second AZD1222 dose. The rearranged chain carries TRBV11-2 and TRBJ1-2, with the identity of the D gene unclear. The nucleotides are TGTGCCAGCAGCTTCTCGACGAACTATGGCTACACCTTC. It codes for CASSFSTNYGYTF.